Listed below are T cell receptor beta chains from one sample, sequenced in a study of OX40 agonist ivuxolimab in advanced cancers. TCRdb keeps only in-frame clones here, not all; method: immunoSEQ multiplex PCR. The sample consists of about 76,000 clones, approximately 83% of them appearing once. Material: CD4+ or CD8+ T cells sorted from blood, obtained in a trial of the OX40 agonist ivuxolimab. These receptors originate from an adult with an advanced solid tumor such as melanoma, head and neck, liver or kidney cancer. Each CDR3 is given with its conserved first and last residue. A D gene is named only where the DNA matches it firmly. The listing skips clone size in some rows; elsewhere it reads once, few, many or a size class.

j_call cdr3_length d_call clone_size v_call cdr3_aa cdr3_nt
TRBJ2-3 17 NA NA TRBV4-3 CASSQALAGTYGDTQYF TGCGCCAGCAGCCAGGCGTTAGCAGGGACTTACGGAGATACGCAGTATTTT
TRBJ1-6 15 NA NA TRBV6-5 CASSYGGRVNSPLHF TGTGCCAGCAGTTACGGGGGCAGGGTAAATTCACCCCTCCACTTT
TRBJ2-2 14 NA NA TRBV9 CASSVVPNTGELFF TGTGCCAGCAGCGTAGTTCCGAACACCGGGGAGCTGTTTTTT
TRBJ1-1 13 NA NA TRBV14 CASSQERRTEAFF TGTGCCAGCAGCCAAGAAAGGAGGACTGAAGCTTTCTTT
TRBJ1-1 11 NA NA TRBV20-1 CSAPGDTEAFF TGCAGTGCTCCCGGGGACACTGAAGCTTTCTTT
TRBJ2-1 15 TRBD1 NA TRBV9 CASSVGTGSYNEQFF TGTGCCAGCAGCGTGGGGACAGGAAGTTACAATGAGCAGTTCTTC
TRBJ1-6 11 NA NA TRBV2 CASSERGRLHF TGTGCCAGCAGTGAGCGGGGGAGACTCCACTTT
TRBJ2-1 13 NA once TRBV14 CASSQDVGGGQFF TGTGCCAGCAGCCAAGATGTAGGAGGTGGGCAGTTCTTC
TRBJ2-1 17 NA NA TRBV5-1 CASSLASGTSSYNEQFF TGCGCCAGCAGCTTGGCCTCCGGCACCAGTTCCTACAATGAGCAGTTCTTC
TRBJ2-1 13 NA NA TRBV12-5 CASGLTVDNEQFF TGTGCTAGTGGTTTGACCGTCGACAATGAGCAGTTCTTC
TRBJ2-2 15 NA NA TRBV7-2 CASSSDASNTGELFF TGTGCCAGCAGCTCGGACGCCTCGAACACCGGGGAGCTGTTTTTT
TRBJ2-1 16 TRBD2 NA TRBV4-3 CASSQATSGGYNEQFF TGCGCCAGCAGCCAAGCGACTAGCGGGGGGTACAATGAGCAGTTCTTC
TRBJ1-2 15 NA once TRBV10-3 CAISDPGRRIYGYTF TGTGCCATCAGTGATCCGGGACGTAGGATCTATGGCTACACCTTC